Presented here are 5 T cell receptor beta chains from one specimen sequenced in a study of neurological immune-mediated disorders. TCRdb called the 5' RACE reads again in MiXCR, with one record for every CDR3 protein. The profile covers about 59,000 distinct CDR3 sequences, with approximately 4% appearing a single time and 3.1% taken by the ten largest. The sequencing sample was made of PBMCs. The receptors come from a woman aged 25 to 39 with multiple sclerosis.

This clonotype has at least ten counts. The CDR3 DNA reads as TGCAGTGCCGAGATAGCGGGAGACAACACCGGGGAGCTGTTTTTT. Amino acid sequence: CSAEIAGDNTGELFF. The chain carries TRBV20-1 and TRBJ2-2; 9 bases fit TRBD2. The CDR3 loop spans 15 amino acids. Looked up from germline, CDR1 is DFQATT and CDR2 is SNEGSKA (reference sequence). V was pared by 6 bases and J by 2 bases, with 7 bases of the junction left unmatched.

This clonotype was recorded a few times. An end of the junction differs from the germline gene, which may be a read error. This chain uses TRBV5-6 with TRBJ1-6, with D perhaps matching TRBD1 (5 bases). The CDR3 contains 15 residues. Germline assignment: CDR1 SGHDT and CDR2 YYEEEE. The CDR3 bases are TGTGCCAGCAGCATCACCGGGGCTAATCCTTCACCCCTCAACTTT. It translates to CASSITGANPSPLNF. Based on the CDR3 plus reference TRBV5-6 and TRBJ1-6, the full variable domain is DAGVTQSPTHLIKTRGQQVTLRCSPKSGHDTVSWYQQALGQGPQFIFQYYEEEERQRGNFPDRFSGHQFPNYSSELNVNALLLGDSALYLCASSITGANPSPLNFGNGTRLTVT.

This clonotype was seen ten or more times. The chain combines TRBV5-1 with TRBJ2-2; 10 bases align to TRBD1. Germline V gives CDR1 SGHRS, CDR2 YFSETQ. CDR3 length equals 19 residues. V lost 0 bases, J lost 2 bases, and 10 bases stayed unmatched. CDR3 DNA: TGCGCCAGCAGCTTGGCCTACTGGGGACAGGGGACCAACACCGGGGAGCTGTTTTTT. Translation gives CASSLAYWGQGTNTGELFF.

The sample holds many counts of this clonotype. V usage is TRBV6-6 and J usage is TRBJ2-5; 9 bases map to TRBD1. Trimming at V came to 6 bases and at J to 2 bases, leaving 4 bases not matched to a gene. Germline CDR1 and CDR2: MNHNY and SVGAGI (reference sequence). The CDR3 has 14 amino acids. The CDR3 bases are TGTGCCAGCAGCATCGGGACAGGGCAAGAGACCCAGTACTTC. Protein: CASSIGTGQETQYF.

Ten or more counts support this clonotype. The chain employs TRBV5-1 and TRBJ1-6, with a weak D call TRBD1 (5 bases). Trimming shortened V by 4 bases and J by 9 bases, and 11 bases separated the two germline ends. The CDR3 runs to 13 residues. CDR1 and CDR2 (germline): SGHRS, YFSETQ. CDR3: CASSGEGRSPLHF. The CDR3 DNA reads as TGCGCCAGCAGCGGGGAGGGGCGTTCACCCCTCCACTTT.